Listed below are T cell receptor beta chains from one sample, sequenced in a study of cytomegalovirus exposure and HLA in healthy donors. The repertoire was sequenced with immunoSEQ multiplex PCR; TCRdb's copy has only in-frame clones and lacks some. The sample contains 60,000 to 65,000 clones, roughly 95% of which appear only once. The sample consisted of PBMCs. These receptors were obtained from a woman between 18 and 29 years old in good health and CMV-seropositive. Both conserved end residues are part of each CDR3. A D gene is named only where the DNA matches it firmly. Not all rows give a size; the values are once, few, many and, for expanded clones, a class.

>TRBJ2-3|TRBV6-6|.|.
TGTGCCAGCAGTCCCGGCGGGGGCACAGATACGCAGTATTTT
CASSPGGGTDTQYF
>TRBJ1-5|TRBV2|.|.
TGTGCCAGCAGTGAAGGGTCGCCCCGCGGCGCCCGCAATCAGCCCCAGCATTTT
CASSEGSPRGARNQPQHF
>TRBJ2-2|TRBV7-2|.|.
TGTGCCAGCAGCTTAGGCACACAGACCGGGGAGCTGTTTTTT
CASSLGTQTGELFF
>TRBJ2-7|TRBV28|.|TRBD1
TGTGCCAGCAGGGGACAGAACTACGAGCAGTACTTC
CASRGQNYEQYF
>TRBJ2-7|TRBV7-9|.|.
TGTGCCAGCAGCTCCTTAGCGGCCCCGTACGAGCAGTACTTC
CASSSLAAPYEQYF
>TRBJ2-3|TRBV6-4|once|TRBD2
TGTGCCAGCAGTAAATACGGGACTAGCGGGGGAGATACGCAGTATTTT
CASSKYGTSGGDTQYF
>TRBJ2-5|TRBV6-1|once|TRBD1
TGTGCCAGCAGGGGGACAGGCGCCGATGAGACCCAGTACTTC
CASRGTGADETQYF
>TRBJ2-5|TRBV7-2|once|TRBD2
TGTGCCAGCAGCATTTCTAGCGGGGTCCAAGAGACCCAGTACTTC
CASSISSGVQETQYF
>TRBJ1-4|TRBV6-5|.|.
TGTGCCAGCAGTTACGACGGGGGTACTAATGAAAAACTGTTTTTT
CASSYDGGTNEKLFF
>TRBJ2-1|TRBV2|.|TRBD1
TGTGCCACCAAGCCCCGGACAGGGGATTACGATGAGCAGTTCTTC
CATKPRTGDYDEQFF
>TRBJ1-6|TRBV11-3|.|.
TGTGCCAGCAGCTTCAAAGTCGGTTCACCCCTCCACTTT
CASSFKVGSPLHF
>TRBJ2-2|TRBV7-9|.|TRBD2
TGTGCCAGCAGCCACACTAGCGGGCCCGGGGAGCTGTTTTTT
CASSHTSGPGELFF
>TRBJ1-2|TRBV28|.|TRBD1
TGTGCCAGCAGTTTATCAACAGGGGGATATGGCTACACCTTC
CASSLSTGGYGYTF
>TRBJ1-5|TRBV2|.|TRBD1
TGTGCCAGCAGTGGGAGCTACGGGACAGGGGGGGATCAGCCCCAGCATTTT
CASSGSYGTGGDQPQHF
>TRBJ2-1|TRBV28|.|TRBD2
TGTGCCAGCAGGACTAAGACTAGCGGGAGGCTCATGTCCTACAATGAGCAGTTCTTC
CASRTKTSGRLMSYNEQFF
>TRBJ2-2|TRBV6-1|.|.
TGTGCCAGCAGCGCTAACAGCGGGGAGCTGTTTTTT
CASSANSGELFF
>TRBJ2-7|TRBV5-6|.|.
TGTGCCAGCAGCTTTAATACAGGGTATGGGCAGTACTTC
CASSFNTGYGQYF
>TRBJ2-7|TRBV28|.|TRBD1
TGTGCCAGCAGTAGAGGACAGGGTTTGGACGAGCAGTACTTC
CASSRGQGLDEQYF
>TRBJ2-4|TRBV30|.|TRBD1
TGTGCCTGGGACAGGGTTGGCAAAAACATTCAGTACTTC
CAWDRVGKNIQYF
>TRBJ2-7|TRBV27|.|TRBD2
TGTGCCAGTCGCGGGGGTCCCTACGAGCAGTACTTC
CASRGGPYEQYF
>TRBJ2-1|TRBV18|.|.
TGTGCCAGCTCACCCGCAGGGGTGAATGAGCAGTTCTTC
CASSPAGVNEQFF
>TRBJ2-3|TRBV5-1|.|.
TGCGCCAGCAGCGGAGGAGGGGGCGTTTCCGGCACAGATACGCAGTATTTT
CASSGGGGVSGTDTQYF
>TRBJ2-1|TRBV5-6|.|.
TGTGCCAGCAGCCTTAGGAGGGGGGGCAGTTTAGGGTACAATGAGCAGTTCTTC
CASSLRRGGSLGYNEQFF
>TRBJ2-3|TRBV9|once|.
TGTGCCAGCAGCTATAGCACAGATACGCAGTATTTT
CASSYSTDTQYF
>TRBJ1-1|TRBV5-1|.|.
TGCGCCAGCAGCCGACTCCCGGGAATGAACACTGAAGCTTTCTTT
CASSRLPGMNTEAFF
>TRBJ1-1|TRBV19|.|TRBD1
TGTGCCAGTAGTATGGGACAGGTTGAAGCTTTCTTT
CASSMGQVEAFF
>TRBJ1-2|TRBV30|once|.
TGTGCCTCCGCCTTGGGGGGGGGAGGAGATGGCTACACCTTC
CASALGGGGDGYTF